This T cell receptor beta chain was identified during a study of regulatory T cells in long-lasting Graves disease. Time point indicated: newly diagnosed GD, antithyroid drugs for less than 3 months. RNA extracted from PBMCs served as the sequencing template. General study points: Persistent disease showed a preference for TRBV28, TRBJ1-2 and TRBJ2-5.

Germline V gives CDR1 SGHTA, CDR2 FQGNSA. The CDR3 contains 12 residues. V lost 5 bases, J lost 7 bases, and 11 bases lay in between. This clonotype appeared many times. Its target is unknown. Investigators prepared the TCR beta libraries by applying iRepertoire HTBI primers and Arm-PCR of CDR3 regions. TCRdb used MiXCR to reprocess the multiplex PCR reads, holding one entry per CDR3 protein. The data show about 460,000 distinct CDR3 sequences, 14% seen once. This same sample was also part of a study on T cells in Graves' hyperthyroidism and ophthalmopathy. That report adds: Patients aged 18 to 65 had newly diagnosed hyperthyroidism that had lasted under 2 months. Most clonotypes that expanded in the thyroid above 0.001 also showed up in blood.

Sequenced here: peripheral blood mononuclear cells (PBMCs), sampled at new diagnosis, from a patient treated with antithyroid drugs. The chain has TRBV7-2 and TRBJ1-2; weak D call: TRBD1 (6 bases). The sequence was collected from a woman between 45 and 60 years old with Graves disease. This chain's CDR3 is CASSVQGSGYTF. CDR3 coding DNA: TGTGCCAGCAGCGTGCAGGGGTCTGGCTACACCTTC. The full variable domain, its missing parts supplied by reference TRBV7-2 and TRBJ1-2, is GAGVSQSPSNKVTEKGKDVELRCDPISGHTALYWYRQSLGQGLEFLIYFQGNSAPDKSGLPSDRFSAERTGGSVSTLTIQRTQQEDSAVYLCASSVQGSGYTFGSGTRLTVV.